Below, 12 T cell receptor beta chains from the same sample are listed, as sequenced in a study of CD8+CD57+ T cells in acquired aplastic anemia. All sequencing subjects had displayed CD8+CD57+ cell expansion on flow cytometry. For CDR3 and TCR beta VDJ profiling, genomic DNA was the template used. One entry per CDR3 protein results from TCRdb running MiXCR on the reads. The sample has roughly 250,000 distinct CDR3 sequences, 70% to 85% seen once. The sequenced material came from sorted CD4+, CD8+, or CD8+CD57+ T cells (not recorded which) from PBMCs. These receptors were collected from a human donor with aplastic anemia.

The gene calls are TRBV7-8 and TRBJ1-1; the D gene is possibly TRBD1 (6 bases). In germline, CDR1 is SGHVS, CDR2 FQNEAQ. The CDR3 is 15 residues long. Deletions cut 0 bases from V and 13 bases from J, with 21 bases between. The CDR3 loop is CASSLAGARDTEYFF. The CDR3 nucleotides are TGTGCCAGCAGCTTAGCGGGGGCACGGGATACTGAGTATTTCTTT. Complete variable domain (other parts from reference TRBV7-8 and TRBJ1-1): GAGVSQSPRYKVAKRGQDVALRCDPISGHVSLFWYQQALGQGPEFLTYFQNEAQLDKSGLPSDRFFAERPEGSVSTLKIQRTQQEDSAVYLCASSLAGARDTEYFFGQGTRLTVV.

With regard to this clonotype: Germline is not matched at one junction end, which may reflect a read error. The V and J genes are TRBV4-1 and TRBJ1-2; D is uncertain. The CDR3 runs 13 residues. Looked up from germline, CDR1 is MGHRA and CDR2 is YSYEKL. The CDR3 sequence is CASSLGLAGGYSF. DNA for the CDR3: TGCGCCAGCAGCTTAGGCCTTGCAGGTGGCTACTCCTTC.

The chain links TRBV15 to TRBJ2-1, with 10 bases aligning to TRBD2. The J call is doubtful: the DNA matches TRBJ2-7 better. Germline CDR1 reads LNHNV; CDR2 reads YYDKDF (reference sequence). This CDR3 is 14 amino acids long. The CDR3: CATGSSGGRDAQYF. CDR3 nucleotide sequence: TGTGCCACCGGGAGTAGCGGGGGGAGGGATGCGCAGTACTTC.

This clonotype was seen a few times. The missing conserved phenylalanine or tryptophan at the end of this CDR3 makes a read error likely. It is unclear where the CDR3 begins or ends on the DNA, so no DNA is shown, and the CDR3 is as TCRdb lists it. This chain joins TRBV9 and TRBJ1-2. The CDR3 is 13 amino acids long, termini counted. Germline V lookup: CDR1 SGDLS, CDR2 YYNGEE. CDR3 amino acids: CASSVGSDTQYIV.

V usage is TRBV7-8 and J usage is TRBJ2-7, with a weak D call TRBD2 (6 bases). Germline V CDR1 and CDR2: SGHVS, FQNEAQ. The CDR3 covers 18 residues. The V gene lost 3 bases and the J gene lost 1 base, with 22 bases spanning the gap. CDR3 in amino acids: CASSFHRGGAALSYEQYV. Here the CDR3 DNA reads TGTGCCAGCAGCTTTCATCGAGGCGGGGCAGCGCTTTCCTACGAGCAGTACGTC.

About this clonotype itself: At one of its ends the junction is not consistent with the germline gene, which may arise from a read error. This chain links TRBV20-1 with TRBJ1-2; D is undetermined. The germline gives CDR1 DFQATT, CDR2 SNEGSKA (reference sequence). CDR3 length equals 12 residues. In DNA form, the CDR3 reads TGCAGTGCGTTGTCAGGTTCGGATGGCTGCACCTTC. Its translation is CSALSGSDGCTF.

This clonotype occurred a few times. CDR3 bases: TGCAGCGTAGACAGGGGATCGGGCTACACCTTC. Translation: CSVDRGSGYTF. J is TRBJ1-2 and V is TRBV29-1; 8 nucleotides line up with TRBD1. Germline V gene sequence: CDR1 SQVTM, CDR2 ANQGSEA. This CDR3 has 11 amino acids. V lost 6 bases to trimming and J lost 8 bases; unmatched junction nucleotides: 5.

The chain is built from TRBV19 and TRBJ2-5, with no clear D. CDR1 and CDR2 (germline): LNHDA, SQIVND (reference sequence). V lost 4 bases and J 2 bases, leaving 5 bases between the germline ends. The length of the CDR3 is 12 residues. Written as DNA, the CDR3 is TGTGCCAGTAGTACCTGGCAAGAGACCCAGTACTTC. This codes for CASSTWQETQYF.

Comments on this clonotype: At one of its ends the junction is not consistent with the germline gene, which may arise from a read error. CDR3 DNA: TGTGCCAGCGCAGGCGGCGGTGCAAACACCCTATATTTT. The encoded protein is CASAGGGANTLYF. V is TRBV2 and J is TRBJ1-3; D not certain. CDR1 and CDR2 from the germline V gene are SNHLY and FYNNEI. This CDR3 spans 13 amino acids.

Concerning this clonotype itself: One junction end does not reproduce the germline sequence, and a read error may be involved. This rearrangement joins TRBV9 to TRBJ2-3; 8 bases align to TRBD2. The V gene's germline CDR1 is SGDLS and CDR2 YYNGEE. The CDR3 has 13 residues. This chain's CDR3 is CASSVAGGDYEQF. For the CDR3, the DNA is TGTGCCAGCAGCGTAGCGGGGGGGGATTATGAGCAGTTT.

Concerning this clonotype: A read error may produce the germline difference seen at one junction end. J is TRBJ2-1 and V is TRBV7-9; no reliable D call. From germline, CDR1 is SEHNR and CDR2 FQNEAQ (reference sequence). This CDR3 comprises 15 residues. DNA of the CDR3: TGTGCCAGCAGCCTCGCTGGGCGAGCCAACAAGGAGCAGTTCTTC. This sequence encodes CASSLAGRANKEQFF.

The rearrangement joins TRBV7-8 to TRBJ2-6, with a weak D call TRBD1 (5 bases). V gave up 4 bases and J gave up 19 bases, with 26 bases separating them. CDR1 is SGHVS and CDR2 is FQNEAQ in the germline V gene. There are 15 residues in the CDR3. The CDR3 here is CASSSRPRGALSHTF. The DNA for the CDR3 is TGTGCCAGCAGCTCCCGCCCCCGTGGGGCCCTATCCCATACTTTC.